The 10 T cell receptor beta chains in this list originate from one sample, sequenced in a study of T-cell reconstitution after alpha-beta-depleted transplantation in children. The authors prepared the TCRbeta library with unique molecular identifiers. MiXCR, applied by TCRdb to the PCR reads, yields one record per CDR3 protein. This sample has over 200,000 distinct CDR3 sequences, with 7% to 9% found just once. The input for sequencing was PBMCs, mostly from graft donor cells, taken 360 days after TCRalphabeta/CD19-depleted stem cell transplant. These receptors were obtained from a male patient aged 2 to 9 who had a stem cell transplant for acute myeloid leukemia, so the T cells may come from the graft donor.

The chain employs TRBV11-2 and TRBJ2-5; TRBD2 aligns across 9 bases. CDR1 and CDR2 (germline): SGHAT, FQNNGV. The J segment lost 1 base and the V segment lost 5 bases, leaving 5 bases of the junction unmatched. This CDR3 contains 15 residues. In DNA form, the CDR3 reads TGTGCCAGCAGCCCTAGCGGGATACTCCAAGAGACCCAGTACTTC. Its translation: CASSPSGILQETQYF.

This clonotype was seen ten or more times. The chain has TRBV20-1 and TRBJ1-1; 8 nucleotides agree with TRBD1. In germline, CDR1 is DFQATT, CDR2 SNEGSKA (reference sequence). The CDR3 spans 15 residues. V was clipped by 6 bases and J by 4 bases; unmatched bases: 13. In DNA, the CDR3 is TGCAGTGCACCTCGTAGGGACAGGTCGGCCACTGAAGCTTTCTTT. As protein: CSAPRRDRSATEAFF.

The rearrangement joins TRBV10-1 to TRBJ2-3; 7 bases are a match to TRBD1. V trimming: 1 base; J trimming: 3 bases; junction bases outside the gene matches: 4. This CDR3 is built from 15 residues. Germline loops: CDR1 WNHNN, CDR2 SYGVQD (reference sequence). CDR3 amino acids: CASSEFPTGTDTQYF. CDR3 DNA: TGCGCCAGCAGTGAGTTCCCGACAGGGACAGATACGCAGTATTTT.

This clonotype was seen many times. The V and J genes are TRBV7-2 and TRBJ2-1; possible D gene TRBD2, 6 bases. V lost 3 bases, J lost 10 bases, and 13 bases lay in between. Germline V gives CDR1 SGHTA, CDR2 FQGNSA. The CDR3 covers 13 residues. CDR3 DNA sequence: TGTGCCAGCAGCTTTGGGGGAGGAAGGGAGCAGTTCTTC. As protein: CASSFGGGREQFF.

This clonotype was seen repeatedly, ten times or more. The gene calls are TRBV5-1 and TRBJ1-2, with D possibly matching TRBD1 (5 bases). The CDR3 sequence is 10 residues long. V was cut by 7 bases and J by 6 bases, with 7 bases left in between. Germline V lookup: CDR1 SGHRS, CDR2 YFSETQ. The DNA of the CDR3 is TGCGCCAGCGGGGGTGATGGCTACACCTTC. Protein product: CASGGDGYTF.

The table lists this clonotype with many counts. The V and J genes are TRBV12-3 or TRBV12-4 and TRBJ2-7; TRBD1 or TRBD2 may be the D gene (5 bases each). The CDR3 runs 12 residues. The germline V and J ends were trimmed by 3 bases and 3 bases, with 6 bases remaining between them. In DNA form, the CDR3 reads TGTGCCAGCAGTTTGGGGGACTACGAGCAGTACTTC. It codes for CASSLGDYEQYF.

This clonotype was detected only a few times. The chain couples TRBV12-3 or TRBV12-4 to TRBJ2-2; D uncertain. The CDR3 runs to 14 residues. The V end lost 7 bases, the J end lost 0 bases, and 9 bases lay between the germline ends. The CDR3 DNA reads TGTGCCAGCACCTCAACACCGAACACCGGGGAGCTGTTTTTT. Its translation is CASTSTPNTGELFF.

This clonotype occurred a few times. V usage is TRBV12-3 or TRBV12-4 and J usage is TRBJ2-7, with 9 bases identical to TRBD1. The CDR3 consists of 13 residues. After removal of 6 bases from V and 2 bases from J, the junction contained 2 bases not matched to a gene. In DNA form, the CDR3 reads TGTGCCAGCAGCCGGGACAGGGCCTACGAGCAGTACGTC. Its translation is CASSRDRAYEQYV.

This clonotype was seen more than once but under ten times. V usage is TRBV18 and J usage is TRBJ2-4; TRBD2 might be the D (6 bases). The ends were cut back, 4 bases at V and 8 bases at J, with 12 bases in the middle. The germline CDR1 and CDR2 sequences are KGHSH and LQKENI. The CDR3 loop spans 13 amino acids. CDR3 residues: CASSRGDGDIQYF. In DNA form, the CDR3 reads TGTGCCAGCTCACGGGGGGACGGAGACATTCAGTACTTC.

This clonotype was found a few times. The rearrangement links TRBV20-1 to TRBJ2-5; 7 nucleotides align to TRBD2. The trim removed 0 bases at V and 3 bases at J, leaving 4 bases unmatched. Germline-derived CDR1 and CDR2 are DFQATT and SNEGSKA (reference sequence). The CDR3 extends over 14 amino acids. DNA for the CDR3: TGCAGTGCTAGAGAGGGGGGGTTGGAAGAGACCCAGTACTTC. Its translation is CSAREGGLEETQYF.